This T cell receptor (beta chain) was documented in a study of immune heterogeneity within non-small cell lung tumors. Study-level background: In total, the tumors were 4 squamous cell carcinomas, approximately ten non-squamous carcinomas and 1 not otherwise specified. Study-wide findings and caveats: Recurrence of identical dominant CDR3 beta clonotypes was observed across intrapatient tumor sites, concomitant with site-unique high-frequency clones. The correlation between local T-cell clonality and local tumor mutational burden was positive, moderate in strength and statistically significant, with R about 0.35. Different patients shared few of their high-frequency T-cell receptor beta clonotypes.

Genomic DNA extracted from bulk tumor tissue served as template. A total of 600 ng was used per sample. Biopsies that were spaced far apart were taken, several per primary tumor, during surgery. Curative surgical treatment was performed in patients who had newly diagnosed, untreated non-small cell lung cancer. The TCR beta CDR3 region was amplified by multiplex PCR employing 32 V and 13 J primers. TCRdb re-called the multiplex PCR reads through MiXCR, storing one row per CDR3 protein. The sample lists around 9,200 distinct CDR3 sequences; approximately 31% were seen once. V lost 6 bases and J 7 bases, leaving 11 bases between the germline ends. CDR1 and CDR2 from the germline V gene are KGHDR and SFDVKD. This CDR3 region has 12 residues. By share of the sample, this clonotype is medium-sized (0.01 to 0.1%). Its specificity is not known.

Specimen: lung tumor tissue. The chain recombines TRBV24-1 with TRBJ1-2; D unresolved. This clonotype was obtained from a man in his fifties or sixties with non-small cell lung cancer. The CDR3 nucleotides are TGTGCCACCAGTCGTCAGTTTGGTGGCTACACCTTC. It encodes CATSRQFGGYTF.